This is a list of T cell receptor beta chains from one sample in a study of cytomegalovirus exposure and HLA in healthy donors. Profiling relied on immunoSEQ multiplex PCR, and the TCRdb table lists in-frame clones only, not all of them. The sample comprises approximately 210,000 clones, about 80% of which are singletons, and roughly 10% rests with the top ten. The sequencing input was PBMCs. All receptors come from a woman in her forties or fifties in good health and CMV-seropositive. CDR3s include the opening cysteine and the closing phenylalanine or tryptophan. The D gene is left open where the match is weak. Some rows have no size entry. The others give once, few or many, or a class for an expanded clone.

V gene	J gene	D gene	clone size	CDR3 DNA	CDR3 protein
TRBV6-5	TRBJ2-3	TRBD1	NA	TGTGCCAGCAGCTCTAGTACAGGGGCCACAGATACGCAGTATTTT	CASSSSTGATDTQYF
TRBV19	TRBJ1-1	TRBD1	NA	TGTGCCAGTAGTTGGGACAGGGGAGAGACTGAAGCTTTCTTT	CASSWDRGETEAFF
TRBV7-3	TRBJ1-1	NA	few	TGTGCCAGCAGCTTAAACCCTGGCGGGGTCACTGAAGCTTTCTTT	CASSLNPGGVTEAFF
TRBV19	TRBJ2-2	TRBD2	NA	TGTGCCAGTAGTATTGGGGGGGACACCGGGGAGCTGTTTTTT	CASSIGGDTGELFF
TRBV10-3	TRBJ2-7	TRBD1	NA	TGTGCCATCAGTGAGCCCTCCGGGACAGGGGACTACGAGCAGTACTTC	CAISEPSGTGDYEQYF
TRBV9	TRBJ1-2	NA	NA	TGTGCCAGCACCAAGGAGGGGTTCTATGGCTACACCTTC	CASTKEGFYGYTF
TRBV21-1	TRBJ1-5	NA	once	TGTGCCAGCCAACCCGGTCCGGACAGGGTGCGGGATCAGCCCCAGCATTTT	CASQPGPDRVRDQPQHF
TRBV5-1	TRBJ1-6	NA	NA	TGCGCCAGCAGCTTGGATGCTACCTCATATAATTCACCCCTCCACTTT	CASSLDATSYNSPLHF
TRBV5-1	TRBJ1-2	NA	NA	TGCGCCAGCAGCTTGGGTCTGGGCCTTAACTATGGCTACACCTTC	CASSLGLGLNYGYTF
TRBV27	TRBJ1-5	NA	few	TGTGCCAGCAGTCCGCAGGGGAGAAGGCCCCAGCATTTT	CASSPQGRRPQHF
TRBV6-6	TRBJ1-1	TRBD1	few	TGTGCCAGCAGATCCGACAGGGGGCCCATCGGCACTGAAGCTTTCTTT	CASRSDRGPIGTEAFF
TRBV4-1	TRBJ2-3	NA	once	TGCGCCAGCAGCCAAGCCCAGGGGTTAGATACGCAGTATTTT	CASSQAQGLDTQYF
TRBV7-2	TRBJ1-2	TRBD1	NA	TGTGCCAGCAGCTTTGTAGGGGGCGACTATGGCTACACCTTC	CASSFVGGDYGYTF
TRBV5-1	TRBJ2-3	TRBD2	NA	TGCGCCAGCAGCGTTTCGGGACTAGCGGGGGAAGATACGCAGTATTTT	CASSVSGLAGEDTQYF
TRBV2	TRBJ1-1	NA	NA	TGTGCCAGCAGTGAAGGACACAGCTTGAACACTGAAGCTTTCTTT	CASSEGHSLNTEAFF
TRBV30	TRBJ1-4	TRBD1	NA	TGTGCCTCGGACAGGAGTAATGAAAAACTGTTTTTT	CASDRSNEKLFF
TRBV18	TRBJ1-2	NA	NA	TGTGCCAGCTCACTGGACACGGACTATGGCTACACCTTC	CASSLDTDYGYTF
TRBV7-8	TRBJ1-2	NA	NA	TGTGCCAGCAGCTCAGGGACATGGACGGCTGATGGCTACACCTTC	CASSSGTWTADGYTF
TRBV11-2	TRBJ1-2	NA	once	TGTGCCAGCAGCTTCGGCGGGAGGGCATGGGGCTACACCTTC	CASSFGGRAWGYTF